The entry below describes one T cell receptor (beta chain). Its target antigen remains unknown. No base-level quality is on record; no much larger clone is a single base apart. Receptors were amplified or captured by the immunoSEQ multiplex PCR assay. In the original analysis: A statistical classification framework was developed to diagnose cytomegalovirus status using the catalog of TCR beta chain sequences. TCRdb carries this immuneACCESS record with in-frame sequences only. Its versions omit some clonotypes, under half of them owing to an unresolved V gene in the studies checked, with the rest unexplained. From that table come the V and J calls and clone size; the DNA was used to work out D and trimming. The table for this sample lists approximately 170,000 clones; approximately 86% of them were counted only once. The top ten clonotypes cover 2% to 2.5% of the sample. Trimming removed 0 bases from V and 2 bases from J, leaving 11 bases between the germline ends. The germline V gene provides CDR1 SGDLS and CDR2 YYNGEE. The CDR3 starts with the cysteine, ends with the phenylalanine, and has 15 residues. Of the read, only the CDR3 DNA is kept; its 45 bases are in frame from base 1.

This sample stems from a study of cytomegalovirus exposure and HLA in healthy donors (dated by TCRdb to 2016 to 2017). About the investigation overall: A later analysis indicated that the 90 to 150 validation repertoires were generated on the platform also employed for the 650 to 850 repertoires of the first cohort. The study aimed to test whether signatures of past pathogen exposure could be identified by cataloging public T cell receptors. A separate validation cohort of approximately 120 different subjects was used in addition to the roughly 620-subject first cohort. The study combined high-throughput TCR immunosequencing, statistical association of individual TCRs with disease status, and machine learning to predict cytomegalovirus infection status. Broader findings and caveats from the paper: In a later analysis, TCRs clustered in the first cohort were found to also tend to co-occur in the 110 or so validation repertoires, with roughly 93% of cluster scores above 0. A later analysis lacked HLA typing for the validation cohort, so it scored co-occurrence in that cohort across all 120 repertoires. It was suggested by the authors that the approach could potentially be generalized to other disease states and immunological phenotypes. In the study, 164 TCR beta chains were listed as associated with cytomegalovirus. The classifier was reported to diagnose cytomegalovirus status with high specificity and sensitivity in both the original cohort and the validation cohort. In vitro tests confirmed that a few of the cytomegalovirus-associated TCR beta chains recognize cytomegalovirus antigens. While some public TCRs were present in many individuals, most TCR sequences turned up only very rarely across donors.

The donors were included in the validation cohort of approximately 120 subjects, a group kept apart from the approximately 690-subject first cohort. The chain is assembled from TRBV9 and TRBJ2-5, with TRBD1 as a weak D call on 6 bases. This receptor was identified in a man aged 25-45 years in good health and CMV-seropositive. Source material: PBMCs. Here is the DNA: TGTGCCAGCAGCGTAGGGGGGCGGCTTCAAGAGACCCAGTACTTC. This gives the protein CASSVGGRLQETQYF.